Listed here are 32 T cell receptor beta chains from one sample, sequenced in a study of brain T cells in children with intractable seizures. Assay used: immunoSEQ multiplex PCR; TCRdb lists only in-frame clones, some missing. The top ten clones hold roughly 6.5% of a sample with 20,000 to 25,000 clones, approximately 94% of them seen once. The specimen was peripheral blood, collected at surgery. These receptors originate from a boy younger than 18 with focal cortical dysplasia and intractable seizures.

This clone was seen only a few times. The chain joins TRBV10-1 to TRBJ1-6; 9 positions agree with TRBD1. The V gene end was trimmed by 3 bases and the J gene end by 10 bases; junction bases not matched to a gene: 4. This CDR3 region has 14 residues. The germline V gene encodes CDR1 WNHNN and CDR2 SYGVQD (reference sequence). The CDR3 DNA reads TGCGCCAGCAGTGATCGGACAGGGGTATCACCCCTCCACTTT. Protein: CASSDRTGVSPLHF.

J is TRBJ1-1 and V is TRBV9; TRBD1 matches at 7 bases. Germline lookup yields CDR1 SGDLS and CDR2 YYNGEE. Trimming took 3 bases from V and 5 from J; bases not matched to a gene: 4. This CDR3 has 13 residues. The CDR3 reads CASSAGGPTEAFF. In DNA, the CDR3 is TGTGCCAGCAGCGCAGGGGGGCCAACTGAAGCTTTCTTT.

The gene calls are TRBV3-1 (or the pseudogene TRBV3-2) and TRBJ1-6, with D perhaps matching TRBD1 (5 bases). Looked up from germline, CDR1 is LGHDT and CDR2 is YNNKEL (reference sequence). V was pared by 1 base and J by 0 bases, with 10 bases between. The CDR3 loop spans 17 amino acids. The DNA for the CDR3 is TGTGCCAGCAGCCAAGGGGCAGGGCTCTCCTATAATTCACCCCTCCACTTT. Its translation: CASSQGAGLSYNSPLHF.

V usage is TRBV4-1 and J usage is TRBJ1-1; possible D gene TRBD1, 5 bases. Germline V lookup: CDR1 MGHRA, CDR2 YSYEKL. The CDR3 contains 15 residues. Trimming took off 3 bases at V and 4 bases at J, with 15 bases between the two ends. In nucleotides, the CDR3 is TGCGCCAGCAGCCAGCGACAGATCCAGAGCACTGAAGCTTTCTTT. It specifies CASSQRQIQSTEAFF.

Worth noting for this clone: An end of the junction differs from the germline gene, which may be a read error. The chain recombines TRBV2 with TRBJ1-2; 10 nucleotides align to TRBD1. CDR3 length: 15 residues. Germline assignment: CDR1 SNHLY and CDR2 FYNNEI. The CDR3 loop is CVSTTGTGASYGYTF. The CDR3 nucleotides are TGTGTCAGCACCACCGGGACAGGGGCGAGTTATGGCTACACCTTC. The variable domain in full, completed from reference TRBV2 and TRBJ1-2, reads EPEVTQTPSHQVTQMGQEVILRCVPISNHLYFYWYRQILGQKVEFLVSFYNNEISEKSEIFDDQFSVERPDGSNFTLKIRSTKLEDSAMYFCVSTTGTGASYGYTFGSGTRLTVV.

The rearrangement uses TRBV6-5 and TRBJ2-5, with TRBD2 matching over 12 bases. The V gene end was trimmed by 0 bases and the J gene end by 7 bases; junction bases not matched to a gene: 6. CDR3 length: 16 amino acids. The germline gives CDR1 MNHEY, CDR2 SVGAGI. The CDR3 sequence: CASSYSTSGGKATQYF. CDR3 bases: TGTGCCAGCAGTTACTCGACTAGCGGGGGTAAGGCGACCCAGTACTTC.

The gene calls are TRBV3-1 (or the pseudogene TRBV3-2) and TRBJ1-6, with 7 positions matching TRBD1. Germline V gene data show CDR1 as LGHDT and CDR2 as YNNKEL (reference sequence). The V gene end was trimmed by 2 bases and the J gene end by 10 bases; junction bases not matched to a gene: 5. CDR3 size: 14 residues. The CDR3 reads CASSQLYRGSPLHF. The CDR3 DNA is TGTGCCAGCAGCCAATTGTACAGGGGCTCACCCCTCCACTTT.

The V and J genes are TRBV6-5 and TRBJ2-1; D is unresolved. The CDR3 runs to 12 residues. V lost 5 bases and J lost 8, with 10 bases in between. Germline CDR1 and CDR2: MNHEY and SVGAGI. This chain's CDR3 is CASSTFPDEQFF. CDR3 in DNA: TGTGCCAGCAGTACCTTCCCGGATGAGCAGTTCTTC.

V is TRBV28 and J is TRBJ1-1, with a weak D call TRBD1 (5 bases). The germline V and J ends were trimmed by 2 bases and 5 bases, with 15 bases remaining between them. The CDR3 extends over 15 amino acids. Germline lookup yields CDR1 MDHEN and CDR2 SYDVKM. The CDR3 DNA follows: TGTGCCAGCAGTTTAGGGGCCGCTACGGGGACTGAAGCTTTCTTT. It is translated as CASSLGAATGTEAFF.

The rearrangement links TRBV12-5 to TRBJ1-1; D not certain. The V end was cut by 2 bases, the J end by 5 bases, with 12 bases between. Germline CDR1 is LGHNT and CDR2 is FRNRAP. This CDR3 is built from 14 residues. The DNA for the CDR3 is TGTGCTAGTGGTTTGTCGACCCTGGGGACTGAAGCTTTCTTT. Translated: CASGLSTLGTEAFF. The full variable domain, completed using reference TRBV12-5 and TRBJ1-1, is DARVTQTPRHKVTEMGQEVTMRCQPILGHNTVFWYRQTMMQGLELLAYFRNRAPLDDSGMPKDRFSAEMPDATLATLKIQPSEPRDSAVYFCASGLSTLGTEAFFGQGTRLTVV.

J is TRBJ1-2 and V is TRBV27; the match to TRBD1 covers 8 bases. Losses at the gene ends were 5 bases for V and 6 bases for J; bases not matched to a gene: 11. The CDR3 runs 15 residues. Per germline, CDR1 MNHEY and CDR2 SMNVEV (reference sequence). The DNA of the CDR3 is TGTGCCAGCAGTCCAATGGGACAGGAGGGAAATGGCTACACCTTC. It specifies CASSPMGQEGNGYTF.

The rearrangement joins TRBV6-4 to TRBJ2-3; TRBD2 matches 8 bases. Looked up from germline, CDR1 is MRHNA and CDR2 is SNTAGT. This CDR3 contains 16 residues. The V and J ends lost 0 bases and 0 bases, in that order; junction bases with no gene match: 2. CDR3 nucleotides: TGTGCCAGCAGTGACTCGCCTAGCGGGAGCACAGATACGCAGTATTTT. Protein: CASSDSPSGSTDTQYF.

The rearrangement joins TRBV5-6 to TRBJ1-1; weak D call: TRBD1 (6 bases). The CDR3 runs 14 residues. Per the germline V gene, CDR1 is SGHDT and CDR2 is YYEEEE. V gave up 3 bases and J gave up 4 bases, with 13 bases separating them. DNA of the CDR3: TGTGCCAGCAGCTCACAGGGATGGGGCACTGAAGCTTTCTTT. This codes for CASSSQGWGTEAFF.

The chain joins TRBV29-1 to TRBJ1-2, with D maybe TRBD1 (6 bases). Trimming took off 5 bases at V and 4 bases at J, with 20 bases between the two ends. Germline lookup yields CDR1 SQVTM and CDR2 ANQGSEA. The length of the CDR3 is 15 residues. The CDR3 bases are TGCAGCGTTCCCCCACAGGCAGGGGATTCCTATGGCTACACCTTC. This codes for CSVPPQAGDSYGYTF. Full variable domain (outside the CDR3, taken from reference TRBV29-1 and TRBJ1-2): SAVISQKPSRDICQRGTSLTIQCQVDSQVTMMFWYRQQPGQSLTLIATANQGSEATYESGFVIDKFPISRPNLTFSTLTVSNMSPEDSSIYLCSVPPQAGDSYGYTFGSGTRLTVV.

The chain carries TRBV18 and TRBJ2-5; D is ambiguous. The CDR3 length is 12 residues. V gave up 2 bases and J gave up 2 bases, with 3 bases separating them. The germline V gene encodes CDR1 KGHSH and CDR2 LQKENI. DNA for the CDR3: TGTGCCAGCTCACCAGGGCAAGAGACCCAGTACTTC. It yields the protein CASSPGQETQYF.

The chain combines TRBV24-1 with TRBJ1-5; D call uncertain. This CDR3 is 13 amino acids long. Germline V gene data show CDR1 as KGHDR and CDR2 as SFDVKD. Trimming shortened V by 6 bases and J by 6 bases, and 11 bases separated the two germline ends. CDR3 sequence (DNA): TGTGCCACCAGTAAAGGGCTCGGTCAGCCCCAGCATTTT. Residues: CATSKGLGQPQHF.

This chain connects TRBV24-1 to TRBJ2-7; 14 bases agree with TRBD2. This CDR3 region has 18 residues. CDR1 KGHDR and CDR2 SFDVKD come from the germline V gene. The junction had 13 bases not matched to a gene; V was cut back by 8 bases and J by 2 bases. CDR3 coding DNA: TGTGCCACCAACCCCGGACTAGCGGGAGGCCCCTCACCCTACGAGCAGTACGTC. Translating gives CATNPGLAGGPSPYEQYV.

The J gene is TRBJ1-6, the V gene TRBV9; D remains unclear. The CDR3 totals 15 residues. In germline, CDR1 is SGDLS, CDR2 YYNGEE. Trimming shortened V by 3 bases and J by 7 bases, and 14 bases separated the two germline ends. The CDR3 sequence: CASSDHGGTNSPLHF. In nucleotides, the CDR3 is TGTGCCAGCAGCGACCACGGAGGAACGAATTCACCCCTCCACTTT.

The chain combines TRBV7-7 with TRBJ1-1, with no clear D. The CDR3 consists of 14 residues. The germline gives CDR1 SSHAT, CDR2 FNYEAQ (reference sequence). Deletions cut 1 base from V and 7 bases from J, with 13 bases between. Here the CDR3 reads CASSLEGKSREAFF. In nucleotides, the CDR3 is TGTGCCAGCAGCTTAGAAGGAAAATCCCGTGAAGCTTTCTTT.

The CDR3 bases are TGTGCCAGCAGTGAAGGGGACAGCTTCTATGGCTACACCTTC. It is translated as CASSEGDSFYGYTF. The chain uses TRBV6-1 and TRBJ1-2; 7 bases are shared with TRBD1. Trimming at V came to 1 base and at J to 4 bases, leaving 3 bases not matched to a gene. This CDR3 has 14 amino acids. Germline V gives CDR1 MNHNS, CDR2 SASEGT.

The count of this clone is one. This chain links TRBV5-4 with TRBJ2-7; TRBD2 aligns across 8 bases. With 4 bases clipped from V and 4 bases from J, the junction kept 4 bases outside the gene matches. Germline V CDR1 and CDR2: SGHNT, YYREEE (reference sequence). CDR3 size: 13 residues. CDR3 sequence (DNA): TGTGCCAGCAGCCGGGGGGGACGGTACGAGCAGTACGTC. It codes for CASSRGGRYEQYV.

V gene TRBV28 combines with J gene TRBJ2-4; 10 nucleotides agree with TRBD1. Trimming took 7 bases from V and 0 from J; bases not matched to a gene: 6. This CDR3 contains 16 residues. Germline V lookup: CDR1 MDHEN, CDR2 SYDVKM. CDR3 coding DNA: TGTGCCAGCAACCCGGGACAGGGGTTAGCCAAAAACATTCAGTACTTC. Translation gives CASNPGQGLAKNIQYF.

In this sample, this clone turned up once. The chain has TRBV30 and TRBJ1-1; D is ambiguous. Trimming left V 2 bases short and J 4 bases short, with 5 bases between. CDR3 length: 11 amino acids. CDR1 and CDR2 (germline): GTSNPN, SVGIG (reference sequence). CDR3 loop: CAWSPGTEAFF. CDR3 DNA: TGTGCCTGGAGTCCGGGCACTGAAGCTTTCTTT.

This clone was found once. The chain has TRBV4-1 and TRBJ2-5; a possible D gene is TRBD1 (6 bases). In germline, CDR1 is MGHRA, CDR2 YSYEKL. Trimming shortened V by 6 bases and J by 5 bases, and 13 bases separated the two germline ends. The CDR3 runs 13 residues. The CDR3 sequence: CASSVRGDETQYF. The CDR3 nucleotides are TGCGCCAGCAGTGTCAGGGGCGATGAGACCCAGTACTTC.

The V gene is TRBV5-1, the J gene TRBJ1-3; TRBD1 matches 8 bases. The CDR3 loop spans 16 amino acids. The trim removed 4 bases at V and 2 bases at J, leaving 8 bases unmatched. CDR1 and CDR2 from the germline V gene are SGHRS and YFSETQ. CDR3 loop: CASSVQGDGAGNTIYF. The CDR3 DNA sequence: TGCGCCAGCAGCGTACAGGGGGACGGAGCTGGAAACACCATATATTTT.

The chain couples TRBV18 to TRBJ2-3; 7 nucleotides match TRBD2. This CDR3 comprises 17 residues. Germline CDR1 KGHSH, CDR2 LQKENI. V was pared by 3 bases and J by 2 bases, with 11 bases of the junction left unmatched. CDR3 coding DNA: TGTGCCAGCTCACCTTATTCGACTAGCCGGCCCACAGATACGCAGTATTTT. Translated, it gives CASSPYSTSRPTDTQYF.

This clone was counted a single time. This rearrangement joins TRBV4-1 to TRBJ2-3; 10 positions agree with TRBD2. After removal of 1 base from V and 1 base from J, the junction contained 8 bases not matched to a gene. Germline V gives CDR1 MGHRA, CDR2 YSYEKL. The CDR3 covers 18 residues. The CDR3 is CASSQVAGGLFGTDTQYF. The CDR3 DNA is TGCGCCAGCAGCCAAGTAGCGGGGGGACTTTTCGGCACAGATACGCAGTATTTT.

This chain uses TRBV4-1 with TRBJ2-1; TRBD1 matches at 11 bases. The CDR3 is 18 residues long. The V and J ends lost 3 bases and 10 bases, in that order; junction bases with no gene match: 17. Germline lookup yields CDR1 MGHRA and CDR2 YSYEKL. This chain's CDR3 is CASSQTRTDRGLSDEQFF. In nucleotides, the CDR3 is TGCGCCAGCAGCCAGACACGGACGGACAGGGGGCTTTCGGACGAGCAGTTCTTC.

The chain couples TRBV7-3 to TRBJ1-1; the D is unclear. Trimming pared 3 bases from V and 1 base from J, leaving 6 bases between. Germline lookup yields CDR1 SGHTA and CDR2 FQGTGA. The CDR3 totals 13 residues. In nucleotides, the CDR3 is TGTGCCAGCAGCTTGGAGGGGAACACTGAAGCTTTCTTT. Translating it yields CASSLEGNTEAFF. Full variable domain (rest looked up from reference TRBV7-3 and TRBJ1-1): GAGVSQTPSNKVTEKGKYVELRCDPISGHTALYWYRQSLGQGPEFLIYFQGTGAADDSGLPNDRFFAVRPEGSVSTLKIQRTERGDSAVYLCASSLEGNTEAFFGQGTRLTVV.

In nucleotides, the CDR3 is TGTGCCAGCAGCCGCGTGAACACTGAAGCTTTCTTT. This gives the protein CASSRVNTEAFF. The chain couples TRBV3-1 (or the pseudogene TRBV3-2) to TRBJ1-1; D gene uncertain. The length of the CDR3 is 12 residues. CDR1 is LGHDT, CDR2 YNNKEL, per germline (reference sequence). V was clipped by 4 bases and J by 0 bases, with 3 bases between them.

This chain joins TRBV2 and TRBJ2-4, with TRBD1 matching 7 bases. The CDR3 is 16 amino acids. Germline lookup yields CDR1 SNHLY and CDR2 FYNNEI. Unmatched junction bases numbered 2, after V lost 0 bases and J lost 0 bases. This chain's CDR3 is CASSEAGTVAKNIQYF. The CDR3 coding sequence is TGTGCCAGCAGTGAAGCGGGGACAGTAGCCAAAAACATTCAGTACTTC.

This clone was recorded only once. The sample has other DNA sequences that encode this CDR3 too. V usage is TRBV6-4 and J usage is TRBJ2-3, with D unclear. CDR1 is MRHNA, CDR2 SNTAGT, per germline. V lost 0 bases and J lost 1, with 8 bases in between. The CDR3 has 15 amino acids. The CDR3 spells CASSDSGGGTDTQYF. The CDR3 DNA reads TGTGCCAGCAGTGACTCAGGTGGGGGCACAGATACGCAGTATTTT.